This passage covers 23 T cell receptor beta chains from one sample sequenced in a study of T-cell memory formation after mild COVID-19. TCRdb itself ran the 5' RACE reads through MiXCR, one entry per CDR3 protein. The data hold about 270,000 distinct CDR3 sequences, with about a sixth observed a single time. The sequenced material came from PBMCs or a T cell subset sorted from them (not recorded which). The receptors were sampled from a man younger than 35 who had mild COVID-19 (a few samples of this study predate the infection). Cell type and time point are not known.

The V gene is TRBV29-1, the J gene TRBJ1-1; D call uncertain. The CDR3 has 10 residues. The V end was cut by 4 bases, the J end by 10 bases, with 10 bases between. Looked up from germline, CDR1 is SQVTM and CDR2 is ANQGSEA. CDR3 in amino acids: CSVVGKGAFF. The CDR3 nucleotides are TGCAGCGTTGTTGGGAAGGGAGCTTTCTTT. The whole variable domain, remainder taken from reference TRBV29-1 and TRBJ1-1, is SAVISQKPSRDICQRGTSLTIQCQVDSQVTMMFWYRQQPGQSLTLIATANQGSEATYESGFVIDKFPISRPNLTFSTLTVSNMSPEDSSIYLCSVVGKGAFFGQGTRLTVV.

V and J are TRBV6-5 and TRBJ1-1; 9 nucleotides agree with TRBD1. CDR3 length equals 14 residues. Germline V gene data show CDR1 as MNHEY and CDR2 as SVGAGI. The V gene end was trimmed by 6 bases and the J gene end by 1 base; junction bases not matched to a gene: 3. CDR3 nucleotide sequence: TGTGCCAGCAGACCGGGACAGGGGAACACTGAAGCTTTCTTT. Translated, it gives CASRPGQGNTEAFF.

This chain connects TRBV2 to TRBJ1-4, with D tentatively TRBD1 (6 bases). The V end was cut by 3 bases, the J end by 1 base, with 9 bases between. CDR1 is SNHLY and CDR2 is FYNNEI in the germline V gene. This CDR3 is 15 amino acids long. The CDR3, as DNA: TGTGCCAGCAGTGATAAACAGGGAACTAATGAAAAACTGTTTTTT. Protein sequence: CASSDKQGTNEKLFF.

The J gene is TRBJ1-1, the V gene TRBV6-6, with D maybe TRBD1 (5 bases). The CDR3 sequence is 11 residues long. The germline CDR1 and CDR2 sequences are MNHNY and SVGAGI (reference sequence). The ends were cut back, 6 bases at V and 7 bases at J, with 9 bases in the middle. CDR3 DNA: TGTGCCAGCAGCCCAGACAGTGAAGCTTTCTTT. It specifies CASSPDSEAFF.

The chain carries TRBV4-1 and TRBJ2-7; D may be TRBD1 (6 bases). Germline V CDR1 and CDR2: MGHRA, YSYEKL. The CDR3 loop spans 16 amino acids. Trimming removed 0 bases at V and 7 bases at J, with 19 bases between. In DNA, the CDR3 is TGCGCCAGCAGCCAAGACTCAGCAGGGGCTATGAGTGAGCAGTACTTC. Residues: CASSQDSAGAMSEQYF.

The chain carries TRBV4-2 and TRBJ1-2; 8 bases are shared with TRBD1. Losses at the gene ends were 1 base for V and 5 bases for J; bases not matched to a gene: 6. The CDR3 is 15 amino acids. Looked up from germline, CDR1 is LGHNA and CDR2 is YNFKEQ. CDR3 region: CASSQGQGRGYGYTF. In DNA form, the CDR3 reads TGTGCCAGCAGCCAAGGACAGGGGAGAGGATATGGCTACACCTTC.

V usage is TRBV6-1 and J usage is TRBJ1-5; no clear D. Germline CDR1 reads MNHNS; CDR2 reads SASEGT. Trimming shortened V by 1 base and J by 12 bases, and 10 bases separated the two germline ends. The CDR3 is 12 amino acids. CDR3 sequence: CASSEGWVGQHF. The CDR3 DNA sequence: TGTGCCAGCAGTGAAGGATGGGTAGGCCAGCATTTT.

This clonotype has just a few counts. The chain combines TRBV5-5 with TRBJ1-6; 11 nucleotides align to TRBD1. The CDR3 runs to 19 residues. Germline-derived CDR1 and CDR2 are SGHKS and YYEKEE (reference sequence). The V gene end was trimmed by 1 base and the J gene end by 14 bases; junction bases not matched to a gene: 20. CDR3 coding DNA: TGTGCCAGCAGCTTGCGGACCCCCGGGACAGGGGGACCGGGTGTGTCCCTCCACTTT. Its translation is CASSLRTPGTGGPGVSLHF.

The chain combines TRBV12-3 or TRBV12-4 with TRBJ2-7; 7 bases match TRBD2. Trimming took 0 bases from V and 4 from J; bases not matched to a gene: 6. This CDR3 is 15 amino acids long. The CDR3 is CASSLAPGLQYEQYV. CDR3 nucleotides: TGTGCCAGCAGTTTAGCGCCGGGACTACAGTACGAGCAGTACGTC.

This sequence joins TRBV20-1 and TRBJ2-5; D is unclear. The CDR3 spans 13 residues. The germline V and J ends were trimmed by 3 bases and 1 base, with 9 bases remaining between them. Germline loops: CDR1 DFQATT, CDR2 SNEGSKA (reference sequence). The CDR3 protein is CSASGTAQETQYF. The CDR3 DNA reads TGCAGTGCTAGTGGTACAGCCCAAGAGACCCAGTACTTC.

This clonotype was seen a handful of times. The rearrangement uses TRBV7-3 and TRBJ2-5; 10 nucleotides match TRBD2. Germline CDR1 is SGHTA and CDR2 is FQGTGA. V gave up 2 bases and J gave up 4 bases; unmatched junction bases: 7. CDR3 length: 16 residues. The CDR3: CASSLLPSGGRETQYF. CDR3 DNA sequence: TGTGCCAGCAGCTTATTGCCTAGCGGGGGAAGAGAGACCCAGTACTTC.

The J gene is TRBJ2-3, the V gene TRBV20-1; no clear D. The V gene lost 0 bases and the J gene lost 1 base, with 8 bases spanning the gap. Germline V gene sequence: CDR1 DFQATT, CDR2 SNEGSKA (reference sequence). This CDR3 is 14 amino acids long. CDR3 sequence reads: CSARDPRRTDTQYF. CDR3 sequence (DNA): TGCAGTGCTAGAGATCCCCGGCGCACAGATACGCAGTATTTT.

This clonotype has only a few counts. The chain is built from TRBV5-1 and TRBJ2-7, with TRBD1 as a possible D gene (6 bases). The V gene's germline CDR1 is SGHRS and CDR2 YFSETQ. The length of the CDR3 is 14 residues. Trimming shortened V by 2 bases and J by 5 bases, and 14 bases separated the two germline ends. This chain's CDR3 is CASSFDRPGDEQYF. In DNA, the CDR3 is TGCGCCAGCAGCTTCGACAGGCCAGGCGACGAGCAGTACTTC. The entire variable domain, with the rest obtained from reference TRBV5-1 and TRBJ2-7, is as follows: KAGVTQTPRYLIKTRGQQVTLSCSPISGHRSVSWYQQTPGQGLQFLFEYFSETQRNKGNFPGRFSGRQFSNSRSEMNVSTLELGDSALYLCASSFDRPGDEQYFGPGTRLTVT.

This chain connects TRBV12-3 or TRBV12-4 to TRBJ1-1, with no clear D. Deletions cut 7 bases from V and 1 base from J, with 10 bases between. The CDR3 runs to 13 residues. CDR3 sequence reads: CASTLQTNTEAFF. CDR3 DNA sequence: TGTGCCAGCACGCTACAGACGAACACTGAAGCTTTCTTT.

This clonotype appeared a few times. The V and J genes are TRBV7-2 and TRBJ1-2; D may be TRBD1 (6 bases). The germline gives CDR1 SGHTA, CDR2 FQGNSA. V lost 5 bases and J lost 8, with 18 bases in between. The CDR3 loop spans 14 amino acids. The CDR3 DNA is TGTGCCAGCAGCCATCGGACAGTTTGGATCGGCTACACCTTC. Residues: CASSHRTVWIGYTF.

This clonotype was recorded a few times. The genes are TRBV4-3 and TRBJ2-3; D remains unclear. CDR3 length: 15 amino acids. Germline V lookup: CDR1 LGHNA, CDR2 YSLEER. V lost 4 bases and J lost 2, with 13 bases in between. The CDR3 DNA sequence: TGCGCCAGCAGCCCTAGTTTCTACCCCACAGATACGCAGTATTTT. It translates to CASSPSFYPTDTQYF.

This clonotype was found a few times. This chain uses TRBV5-1 with TRBJ2-7; weak D call: TRBD1 (5 bases). V was pared by 4 bases and J by 0 bases, with 17 bases between. This CDR3 comprises 16 residues. The germline gives CDR1 SGHRS, CDR2 YFSETQ. The DNA of the CDR3 is TGCGCCAGCAGCCGGACACCACTGACATACTCCTACGAGCAGTACGTC. Its translation: CASSRTPLTYSYEQYV.

This chain connects TRBV29-1 to TRBJ2-3; tentatively, D is TRBD2 (6 bases). There are 15 residues in the CDR3. V lost 4 bases, J lost 6 bases, and 20 bases lay in between. Germline CDR1 and CDR2: SQVTM and ANQGSEA. CDR3 nucleotides: TGCAGCGTTGGGTCCTCGCGGGGCCGTTGGGATACGCAGTATTTT. Protein: CSVGSSRGRWDTQYF.

The V and J genes are TRBV4-3 and TRBJ2-5; 11 nucleotides match TRBD1. Per the germline V gene, CDR1 is LGHNA and CDR2 is YSLEER. The CDR3 extends over 15 amino acids. V was clipped by 5 bases and J by 5 bases; unmatched bases: 7. Here the CDR3 DNA reads TGCGCCAGCAGCACCCGGACAGGGGGCAGGGAGACCCAGTACTTC. Residues: CASSTRTGGRETQYF.

The chain employs TRBV28 and TRBJ2-2, with TRBD1 matching 8 bases. The CDR3 is 16 amino acids. The ends lost 3 bases at V and 4 bases at J; junction bases unmatched: 7. Germline CDR1 MDHEN, CDR2 SYDVKM. The CDR3 DNA sequence: TGTGCCAGCAGTTTTAGGGGACAGGTCGGCACCGGGGAGCTGTTTTTT. This encodes CASSFRGQVGTGELFF. Using reference TRBV28 and TRBJ2-2 for the parts outside the CDR3, the full variable domain is DVKVTQSSRYLVKRTGEKVFLECVQDMDHENMFWYRQDPGLGLRLIYFSYDVKMKEKGDIPEGYSVSREKKERFSLILESASTNQTSMYLCASSFRGQVGTGELFFGEGSRLTVL.

This clonotype appeared a few times. The V gene is TRBV29-1, the J gene TRBJ2-7; perhaps TRBD2 as D (5 bases). The V and J ends lost 7 bases and 7 bases respectively, with 14 bases between them. Germline lookup yields CDR1 SQVTM and CDR2 ANQGSEA. The CDR3 totals 11 residues. The CDR3 region is CSARAGGEQYF. The CDR3, as DNA: TGCAGCGCCCGGGCAGGCGGGGAGCAGTACTTC.

This clonotype was counted ten times or more. The chain is built from TRBV20-1 and TRBJ2-7; 9 bases map to TRBD1. CDR1 and CDR2 (germline): DFQATT, SNEGSKA (reference sequence). The CDR3 is 12 residues long. V dropped 3 bases and J dropped 4; count of bases not matched to a gene: 1. The CDR3 loop is CSARDRGYEQYF. DNA for the CDR3: TGCAGTGCTAGGGACAGGGGTTACGAGCAGTACTTC.

This clonotype has only a few counts. The rearrangement links TRBV6-5 to TRBJ1-4; D gene uncertain. The germline CDR1 and CDR2 sequences are MNHEY and SVGAGI. V lost 0 bases to trimming and J lost 10 bases, with 12 bases between them. The CDR3 length is 14 residues. The CDR3, as DNA: TGTGCCAGCAGTTACTCGATTGCATCGAGAAAACTGTTTTTT. Its translation: CASSYSIASRKLFF.